This TCR beta chain stems from a study of T cell responses to AZD1222 COVID-19 vaccine. This clone has only one observation. The antigen remains unidentified. Here immunoSEQ multiplex PCR was the method, and the copy in TCRdb shows in-frame clones only, minus some. The sample holds 150,000 to 200,000 clones, about 87% seen once. Study results and caveats: Close to half of spike-specific TCRs reportedly recognize unmutated variant regions.

The clonotype was recovered from an adult who received the MenACWY meningococcal vaccine as a control. The specimen was peripheral blood, collected 28 days after the second dose of the MenACWY control vaccine.

Here the CDR3 reads CASSGGGYEQYF. In nucleotides, the CDR3 is TGTGCCAGCAGCGGGGGAGGATACGAGCAGTACTTC. V gene TRBV9 combines with J gene TRBJ2-7; possible D gene TRBD2, 6 bases. The length of the CDR3 is 12 residues. Deletions cut 3 bases from V and 4 bases from J, with 8 bases between. The germline CDR1 and CDR2 sequences are SGDLS and YYNGEE.